Below are 31 T cell receptor beta chains sequenced from a single sample in a study of CD8+ T cells in alopecia areata (dated by TCRdb to 2017 to 2018). Library preparation used the immunoSEQ multiplex PCR assay. To provide template for TCR sequencing, every sample had RNA extracted and reverse transcribed into cDNA. TCRdb stores this immuneACCESS table with in-frame sequences only. Part of the clones is absent; in the studies checked, under half of the shortfall reflects unresolved V genes, and no reason is known for the rest. The sample table holds fewer than 250,000 clones, of which roughly 44% were seen once. Around 2.5% of the sample comes from the top ten. Taken with the paper, the label for treatment or condition translates to: oral pan-JAK inhibitor, 5-10 mg twice daily. The sequencing used CD4+ T cells sorted from blood, collected at roughly week 38, from a patient treated with tofacitinib. All receptors derive from a human donor with alopecia areata.

V and J are TRBV18 and TRBJ1-1; D ambiguous. CDR3 length: 17 amino acids. Germline-derived CDR1 and CDR2 are KGHSH and LQKENI. V lost 2 bases, J lost 1 base, and 17 bases lay in between. In DNA, the CDR3 is TGTGCCAGCTCACCAACCTCCACCGGGTGGGGGAACACTGAAGCTTTCTTT. It yields the protein CASSPTSTGWGNTEAFF. Together with reference TRBV18 and TRBJ1-1, the CDR3 gives the full variable domain: NAGVMQNPRHLVRRRGQEARLRCSPMKGHSHVYWYRQLPEEGLKFMVYLQKENIIDESGMPKERFSAEFPKEGPSILRIQQVVRGDSAAYFCASSPTSTGWGNTEAFFGQGTRLTVV.

The J gene is TRBJ2-3, the V gene TRBV30; maybe TRBD2 (5 bases). V was cut by 2 bases and J by 2 bases, with 14 bases left in between. CDR1 and CDR2 from the germline V gene are GTSNPN and SVGIG (reference sequence). This CDR3 comprises 15 residues. The CDR3 is CAWSPFPGNTDTQYF. The CDR3 region has the DNA TGTGCCTGGAGTCCCTTCCCGGGGAACACAGATACGCAGTATTTT.

This clone has only a few counts. The genes are TRBV19 and TRBJ1-1, with a possible D match to TRBD1 (5 bases). The CDR3 has 15 residues. The V and J ends lost 6 bases and 3 bases respectively, with 17 bases between them. The germline CDR1 and CDR2 sequences are LNHDA and SQIVND (reference sequence). The CDR3 DNA follows: TGTGCCAGTAGCCCCGGGAGGGGTTACGACACTGAAGCTTTCTTT. This translates into CASSPGRGYDTEAFF.

This chain links TRBV19 with TRBJ1-4, with unresolved D. Germline loops: CDR1 LNHDA, CDR2 SQIVND (reference sequence). The V and J ends lost 8 bases and 7 bases respectively, with 8 bases between them. This CDR3 region has 11 residues. CDR3 loop: CASRTGEKLFF. The CDR3 bases are TGTGCCAGTCGGACTGGTGAAAAACTGTTTTTT.

The chain carries TRBV7-9 and TRBJ1-1, with 7 bases matching TRBD1. V lost 5 bases to trimming and J lost 6 bases; unmatched junction nucleotides: 9. Germline lookup yields CDR1 SEHNR and CDR2 FQNEAQ (reference sequence). There are 14 residues in the CDR3. The CDR3 region has the DNA TGTGCCAGCAGCACATACAGGGGAGTAGCTGAAGCTTTCTTT. This translates into CASSTYRGVAEAFF. The full variable domain, in which reference TRBV7-9 and TRBJ1-1 provide the parts outside the CDR3, is DTGVSQNPRHKITKRGQNVTFRCDPISEHNRLYWYRQTLGQGPEFLTYFQNEAQLEKSRLLSDRFSAERPKGSFSTLEIQRTEQGDSAMYLCASSTYRGVAEAFFGQGTRLTVV.

This clone appeared once. The chain uses TRBV30 and TRBJ1-4; D not resolved. V was pared by 5 bases and J by 7 bases, with 11 bases between. Germline-derived CDR1 and CDR2 are GTSNPN and SVGIG (reference sequence). The CDR3 covers 12 residues. The CDR3 is CAWGITSEKLFF. The CDR3 DNA reads TGTGCCTGGGGAATTACGAGTGAAAAACTGTTTTTT. The whole variable domain, remainder taken from reference TRBV30 and TRBJ1-4, is SQTIHQWPATLVQPVGSPLSLECTVEGTSNPNLYWYRQAAGRGLQLLFYSVGIGQISSEVPQNLSASRPQDRQFILSSKKLLLSDSGFYLCAWGITSEKLFFGSGTQLSVL.

This chain connects TRBV6-5 to TRBJ2-3, with D unclear. Germline V gene sequence: CDR1 MNHEY, CDR2 SVGAGI. V was pared by 6 bases and J by 8 bases, with 12 bases between. CDR3 length: 12 residues. CDR3 amino acids: CASRSRARTQYF. The CDR3 DNA reads TGTGCCAGCAGGTCTAGGGCGCGTACGCAGTATTTT.

The rearrangement uses TRBV9 and TRBJ2-1; D call uncertain. Germline V CDR1 and CDR2: SGDLS, YYNGEE. V was cut by 7 bases and J by 1 base, with 12 bases left in between. CDR3 size: 14 residues. This CDR3 is CASQATNSYNEQFF. Here the CDR3 DNA reads TGTGCCAGCCAAGCTACTAATTCCTACAATGAGCAGTTCTTC.

The chain links TRBV7-8 to TRBJ2-7; the D gene is possibly TRBD2 (5 bases). Germline CDR1 SGHVS, CDR2 FQNEAQ. The CDR3 runs to 16 residues. Trimming left V 7 bases short and J 1 base short, with 20 bases between. The CDR3 protein is CASNPRGDSRSYEQYF. The CDR3 DNA follows: TGTGCCAGCAACCCCCGGGGTGACTCCCGGTCCTACGAGCAGTACTTC.

This clone was recorded only once. The chain recombines TRBV29-1 with TRBJ1-5, with a tentative D call TRBD1 (5 bases). Germline assignment: CDR1 SQVTM and CDR2 ANQGSEA. CDR3 length equals 14 residues. Trimming left V 4 bases short and J 2 bases short, with 12 bases between. CDR3 residues: CSVVGDGGNQPQHF. The CDR3 coding sequence is TGCAGCGTTGTCGGGGACGGGGGCAATCAGCCCCAGCATTTT.

This clone was observed a few times. The gene calls are TRBV29-1 and TRBJ2-3; possible D gene TRBD2, 5 bases. V was shortened by 3 bases and J by 0 bases, with 13 bases between the two germline ends. Germline-derived CDR1 and CDR2 are SQVTM and ANQGSEA. The CDR3 is 15 residues long. The CDR3 loop reads CSVEPGRGSTDTQYF. In nucleotides, the CDR3 is TGCAGCGTTGAGCCCGGCCGGGGAAGCACAGATACGCAGTATTTT.

The rearrangement links TRBV18 to TRBJ1-5; D is ambiguous. V dropped 6 bases and J dropped 7 bases, with 19 bases sitting between them. The germline V gene encodes CDR1 KGHSH and CDR2 LQKENI. The CDR3 loop spans 15 amino acids. The CDR3 spells CASSQSAGSGQPQHF. The CDR3 nucleotides are TGTGCCAGCTCCCAATCGGCGGGAAGTGGACAGCCCCAGCATTTT.

This sequence joins TRBV4-1 and TRBJ2-4, with TRBD2 matching 7 bases. Germline V gene lookup returns CDR1 MGHRA and CDR2 YSYEKL. The V segment lost 0 bases and the J segment 7 bases; nucleotides outside the gene matches: 9. This CDR3 comprises 16 residues. The CDR3 loop reads CASSQEIGSGRNIQYF. Written as DNA, the CDR3 is TGCGCCAGCAGCCAAGAAATCGGTAGCGGGCGTAACATTCAGTACTTC.

This clone turned up a few times. V is TRBV28 and J is TRBJ2-3; the D gene is possibly TRBD1 (5 bases). Trimming took off 5 bases at V and 1 base at J, with 16 bases between the two ends. This CDR3 spans 16 amino acids. Germline assignment: CDR1 MDHEN and CDR2 SYDVKM. Here the CDR3 reads CASSKSRTRGTDTQYF. DNA of the CDR3: TGTGCCAGCAGTAAGAGTCGGACAAGGGGCACAGATACGCAGTATTTT.

The chain recombines TRBV2 with TRBJ2-1; 8 bases fit TRBD1. J lost 6 bases, V lost 7 bases, and 8 bases had no gene match. CDR3 length equals 14 residues. CDR1 SNHLY and CDR2 FYNNEI come from the germline V gene. The CDR3 protein is CASTGQGLSNEQFF. CDR3 in DNA: TGTGCCAGCACCGGACAGGGTTTGAGCAATGAGCAGTTCTTC.

V gene TRBV28 combines with J gene TRBJ1-1; D not resolved. Germline V gives CDR1 MDHEN, CDR2 SYDVKM. The CDR3 consists of 15 residues. The V gene lost 5 bases and the J gene lost 3 bases, with 16 bases spanning the gap. The CDR3 DNA is TGTGCCAGCAGTCCGACTTCGCCGGGTGACACTGAAGCTTTCTTT. Its protein product is CASSPTSPGDTEAFF.

This clone was observed a handful of times. This chain uses TRBV4-1 with TRBJ1-2; no clear D. Germline CDR1 and CDR2: MGHRA and YSYEKL. V lost 1 base to trimming and J lost 4 bases, with 13 bases between them. CDR3 size: 15 residues. As DNA, the CDR3 is TGCGCCAGCAGCCAAGTCCGTGCGTCGGCCTATGGCTACACCTTC. It codes for CASSQVRASAYGYTF.

This clone occurred once. This sequence joins TRBV18 and TRBJ2-5; D unresolved. Germline CDR1 reads KGHSH; CDR2 reads LQKENI. The CDR3 contains 13 residues. V was trimmed by 3 bases and J by 2 bases, leaving 7 bases between them. CDR3 sequence: CASSPDEQETQYF. The DNA for the CDR3 is TGTGCCAGCTCACCCGACGAGCAAGAGACCCAGTACTTC.

The chain employs TRBV11-2 and TRBJ2-3; D assignment may be TRBD1 or TRBD2 (5 bases each). The CDR3 covers 16 residues. Trimming removed 7 bases from V and 2 bases from J, with 19 bases in between. CDR1 is SGHAT and CDR2 is FQNNGV in the germline V gene. DNA for the CDR3: TGTGCCAGCATCAGGGCTAGCCAATCGGTCACAGATACGCAGTATTTT. Amino acids: CASIRASQSVTDTQYF.

The V and J genes are TRBV7-2 and TRBJ1-3; D not certain. V lost 5 bases, J lost 3 bases, and 14 bases lay in between. CDR1 is SGHTA and CDR2 is FQGNSA in the germline V gene. This CDR3 has 15 residues. In DNA, the CDR3 is TGTGCCAGCAGCCTAGACCGTGCCCGTGGAAACACCATATATTTT. This encodes CASSLDRARGNTIYF.

The V and J genes are TRBV30 and TRBJ2-5; possibly TRBD2 for D (5 bases). This CDR3 is built from 10 residues. Germline V gives CDR1 GTSNPN, CDR2 SVGIG (reference sequence). V lost 5 bases, J lost 5 bases, and 6 bases lay in between. The DNA of the CDR3 is TGTGCCTGGGGGGAGGAGACCCAGTACTTC. Its protein product is CAWGEETQYF.

This chain uses TRBV11-2 with TRBJ2-7; 11 nucleotides line up with TRBD1. Trimming at V came to 5 bases and at J to 4 bases, leaving 10 bases not matched to a gene. CDR3 length: 16 residues. Germline CDR1 is SGHAT and CDR2 is FQNNGV. CDR3 residues: CASSGRTGGASYEQYF. The CDR3 DNA follows: TGTGCCAGCAGCGGAAGGACAGGGGGCGCCTCATACGAGCAGTACTTC.

The chain links TRBV30 to TRBJ2-1; weak D call: TRBD2 (6 bases). From germline, CDR1 is GTSNPN and CDR2 SVGIG (reference sequence). With 3 bases removed from V and 5 bases from J, the gap between germline ends came to 14 bases. The CDR3 loop spans 14 amino acids. The CDR3 region has the DNA TGTGCCTGGAGAGGCCTAGCGTACCACAATGAGCAGTTCTTC. Encoded protein: CAWRGLAYHNEQFF. The full variable domain, completed using reference TRBV30 and TRBJ2-1, is SQTIHQWPATLVQPVGSPLSLECTVEGTSNPNLYWYRQAAGRGLQLLFYSVGIGQISSEVPQNLSASRPQDRQFILSSKKLLLSDSGFYLCAWRGLAYHNEQFFGPGTRLTVL.

This chain connects TRBV29-1 to TRBJ1-2; 9 bases agree with TRBD1. The trim removed 5 bases at V and 2 bases at J, leaving 6 bases unmatched. This CDR3 has 14 residues. Germline V gives CDR1 SQVTM, CDR2 ANQGSEA. The CDR3 reads CSVRTGVPNYGYTF. CDR3 nucleotides: TGCAGCGTTCGGACAGGGGTCCCGAACTATGGCTACACCTTC.

This clone appeared a few times. The V and J genes are TRBV29-1 and TRBJ2-1; TRBD2 aligns across 10 bases. The CDR3 has 15 amino acids. The germline CDR1 and CDR2 sequences are SQVTM and ANQGSEA. The J segment lost 7 bases and the V segment lost 0 bases, leaving 6 bases of the junction unmatched. The CDR3 protein is CSVEDTSGKINEQFF. The CDR3 DNA follows: TGCAGCGTTGAAGATACTAGCGGGAAAATAAATGAGCAGTTCTTC.

This chain joins TRBV2 and TRBJ2-2; 9 bases line up with TRBD1. Germline V gene sequence: CDR1 SNHLY, CDR2 FYNNEI. V lost 5 bases to trimming and J lost 0 bases; unmatched junction nucleotides: 10. The CDR3 loop spans 18 amino acids. CDR3: CASSPFRDRVTNTGELFF. The CDR3, as DNA: TGTGCCAGCAGTCCTTTCCGGGACAGGGTCACGAACACCGGGGAGCTGTTTTTT.

The rearrangement uses TRBV2 and TRBJ1-1; TRBD1 is a possible D gene (5 bases). Germline CDR1 SNHLY, CDR2 FYNNEI. The ends were cut back, 5 bases at V and 3 bases at J, with 16 bases in the middle. The CDR3 runs to 15 residues. The CDR3 loop is CASSLRGLGDTEAFF. The CDR3 region has the DNA TGTGCCAGCAGTCTGCGAGGGCTGGGGGACACTGAAGCTTTCTTT.

This chain joins TRBV19 and TRBJ2-5, with D perhaps being TRBD1 or TRBD2 (6 bases each). Trimming pared 7 bases from V and 7 bases from J, leaving 19 bases between. This CDR3 contains 14 residues. Germline loops: CDR1 LNHDA, CDR2 SQIVND (reference sequence). Written as DNA, the CDR3 is TGTGCCAGTACCCCTCGGGGGCCCCGTCGGACCCAGTACTTC. Encoded protein: CASTPRGPRRTQYF.

A single count supports this clone. This chain uses TRBV10-3 with TRBJ1-1; no definite D call. Trimming removed 3 bases at V and 4 bases at J, with 15 bases between. The length of the CDR3 is 15 residues. The germline V gene has CDR1 ENHRY and CDR2 SYGVKD. The CDR3 loop reads CAISDDGVVGTEAFF. CDR3 bases: TGTGCCATCAGTGATGACGGTGTGGTGGGCACTGAAGCTTTCTTT.

The chain has TRBV7-9 and TRBJ2-3, with 9 nucleotides matching TRBD2. CDR3 length: 15 residues. Germline V gives CDR1 SEHNR, CDR2 FQNEAQ (reference sequence). Trimming took 1 base from V and 3 from J; bases not matched to a gene: 2. The CDR3 DNA reads as TGTGCCAGCAGCTTAGGGAGCGGGAGGACAGATACGCAGTATTTT. Translating gives CASSLGSGRTDTQYF.

This clone was observed a handful of times. The J gene is TRBJ1-2, the V gene TRBV5-4; no clear D gene. The CDR3 runs to 14 residues. Germline CDR1 SGHNT, CDR2 YYREEE (reference sequence). V shed 6 bases and J shed 4 bases, with 16 bases lying between them. CDR3 protein: CASISRGSGYGYTF. In nucleotides, the CDR3 is TGTGCCAGCATCTCCCGGGGATCAGGCTATGGCTACACCTTC.